The rows below give T cell receptor beta chains drawn from one sample of a study of neoadjuvant anti-PD-1 for oral cavity cancer. Clones were read by immunoSEQ multiplex PCR, and TCRdb kept only the in-frame ones, dropping some. The data show about 10,000 clones, with around 60% seen just once and around 8% held by the top ten. The source material was tumor tissue, sampled after nivolumab (anti-PD-1) treatment. These TCRs come from a person aged 35 to 85 with oral cavity squamous cell carcinoma. Each CDR3 is given with its conserved first and last residue. The D gene is left open where the match is weak. The size of a clone is reported for some rows only, either as once, few or many, or as a class for expanded clones.

clone_size	v_call	d_call	j_call	cdr3_length	cdr3_aa	cdr3_nt
medium-sized	TRBV6-6	NA	TRBJ2-5	16	CASSHGWSTIGETQYF	TGTGCCAGCAGCCACGGGTGGTCCACAATCGGGGAGACCCAGTACTTC
NA	TRBV7-3	TRBD1	TRBJ2-6	18	CASSFGAPGGYGANVLTF	TGTGCCAGCAGCTTCGGGGCCCCAGGGGGCTATGGGGCCAACGTCCTGACTTTC
NA	TRBV4-1	NA	TRBJ1-1	16	CASSRDKDGRGTEAFF	TGCGCCAGCAGCCGCGATAAGGACGGGAGAGGCACTGAAGCTTTCTTT
NA	TRBV6-1	NA	TRBJ1-2	13	CASNRGQNYGYTF	TGTGCCAGCAATAGAGGACAGAACTATGGCTACACCTTC
NA	TRBV6-1	NA	TRBJ2-1	15	CASLKGTGARNEQFF	TGTGCCAGCCTCAAGGGTACGGGGGCGAGGAATGAGCAGTTCTTC
NA	TRBV6-4	NA	TRBJ2-5	13	CASSPVLQETQYF	TGTGCCAGCAGCCCCGTCTTACAAGAGACCCAGTACTTC
NA	TRBV4-1	NA	TRBJ1-2	15	CASSQDGALNYGYTF	TGCGCCAGCAGCCAAGATGGGGCTCTCAACTATGGCTACACCTTC
NA	TRBV19	NA	TRBJ1-2	12	CASSISVYGYTF	TGTGCCAGTAGTATCTCCGTGTATGGCTACACCTTC
NA	TRBV21-1	NA	TRBJ2-5	16	CASSSRPGQFWETQYF	TGTGCCAGCAGCTCTCGACCGGGACAGTTCTGGGAGACCCAGTACTTC
NA	TRBV5-1	TRBD1	TRBJ2-6	15	CASSFQGDGANVLTF	TGCGCCAGCAGCTTTCAGGGGGATGGGGCCAACGTCCTGACTTTC
NA	TRBV18	TRBD1	TRBJ2-7	13	CATNPRGQDEQYF	TGTGCCACAAACCCCAGGGGGCAGGACGAGCAGTACTTC
NA	TRBV29-1	NA	TRBJ1-6	13	CSVARDTYSPLHF	TGCAGCGTTGCCCGGGACACATATTCACCCCTCCACTTT
NA	TRBV5-1	NA	TRBJ2-2	17	CASSLTGVRQGGGELFF	TGCGCCAGCAGCTTAACCGGCGTCCGTCAGGGAGGCGGGGAGCTGTTTTTT
once	TRBV2	NA	TRBJ1-4	14	CASNEDATNEKLFF	TGTGCCAGCAACGAAGACGCAACTAATGAAAAACTGTTTTTT
NA	TRBV10-3	TRBD1	TRBJ1-5	14	CAISPTGAGQPQHF	TGTGCCATCTCCCCCACAGGGGCGGGTCAGCCCCAGCATTTT
once	TRBV5-1	TRBD1	TRBJ2-7	15	CASSPGDSPKDEQYF	TGCGCCAGCAGCCCCGGGGACAGTCCAAAGGACGAGCAGTACTTC
few	TRBV6-6	TRBD1	TRBJ1-5	15	CASTGGYRGHQPQHF	TGTGCCAGCACAGGAGGTTACAGGGGGCATCAGCCCCAGCATTTT
once	TRBV15	TRBD1	TRBJ1-2	14	CATSSRTGPGGYTF	TGTGCCACCAGCAGTAGGACAGGGCCAGGTGGCTACACCTTC
NA	TRBV7-2	TRBD2	TRBJ2-1	12	CASSSAGIEQFF	TGTGCCAGCAGCTCAGCGGGGATTGAGCAGTTCTTC
NA	TRBV6-1	NA	TRBJ2-1	12	CASSHFGESPIF	TGTGCCAGCAGTCACTTTGGGGAGTCCCCCATCTTC
NA	TRBV4-2	TRBD2	TRBJ2-7	18	CASSQSAAGGPDVGEQYF	TGTGCCAGCAGCCAGTCAGCAGCGGGGGGGCCGGACGTGGGCGAGCAGTACTTC
NA	TRBV5-1	TRBD1	TRBJ2-1	16	CASSFGGQGRSNEQFF	TGCGCCAGCAGCTTTGGGGGACAGGGGCGATCCAATGAGCAGTTCTTC
NA	TRBV9	NA	TRBJ1-2	19	CASSSAPPGTEVEEHGYTF	TGTGCCAGCAGCTCTGCCCCTCCCGGGACGGAGGTGGAGGAGCATGGCTACACCTTC
NA	TRBV7-2	TRBD2	TRBJ2-2	17	CASSPPGLAGVTGELFF	TGTGCCAGCAGCCCGCCGGGACTAGCGGGGGTAACCGGGGAGCTGTTTTTT
NA	TRBV7-2	NA	TRBJ2-2	15	CASSLERAGPGELFF	TGTGCCAGCAGCTTAGAAAGGGCGGGACCCGGGGAGCTGTTTTTT
NA	TRBV5-8	NA	TRBJ2-2	15	CASSLVQRDTGELFF	TGTGCCAGCAGCTTGGTTCAGCGGGACACCGGGGAGCTGTTTTTT
NA	TRBV19	NA	TRBJ2-5	14	CASSITGPRETQYF	TGTGCCAGTAGTATAACAGGCCCCCGAGAGACCCAGTACTTC
NA	TRBV7-2	NA	TRBJ1-2	13	CASSLEANYGYTF	TGTGCCAGCAGCTTGGAGGCTAACTATGGCTACACCTTC
NA	TRBV5-1	TRBD1	TRBJ1-4	19	CASSSPAGTGVSTNEKLFF	TGCGCCAGCAGCTCCCCGGCGGGGACAGGTGTTTCAACTAATGAAAAACTGTTTTTT
NA	TRBV28	TRBD2	TRBJ2-7	15	CASSLSGREKYEQYF	TGTGCCAGCAGTTTAAGTGGGCGGGAGAAATACGAGCAGTACTTC
NA	TRBV10-2	NA	TRBJ2-1	15	CASSESQVGNNEQFF	TGCGCCAGCAGTGAGTCGCAGGTGGGGAACAATGAGCAGTTCTTC
NA	TRBV2	TRBD2	TRBJ2-7	14	CASRVIAGVSEQYF	TGTGCCAGCAGGGTTATAGCGGGAGTGTCCGAGCAGTACTTC
NA	TRBV5-1	NA	TRBJ1-5	21	CASSLLVCTGGNFTVNQPQHF	TGCGCCAGCAGCTTGCTCGTCTGTACTGGGGGTAACTTCACGGTCAATCAGCCCCAGCATTTT
NA	TRBV11-1	NA	TRBJ2-6	15	CASSFRAPGANVLTF	TGTGCCAGCAGCTTTCGAGCCCCTGGGGCCAACGTCCTGACTTTC
NA	TRBV6-1	NA	TRBJ2-7	15	CASRGPRGERYEQYF	TGTGCCAGCAGGGGTCCCAGGGGTGAACGCTACGAGCAGTACTTC
NA	TRBV6-1	TRBD1	TRBJ1-4	15	CASSEATGWHEKLFF	TGTGCCAGCAGTGAAGCGACAGGGTGGCATGAAAAACTGTTTTTT
once	TRBV7-2	NA	TRBJ2-2	13	CASSLALGGELFF	TGTGCCAGCAGCTTAGCCTTGGGCGGGGAGCTGTTTTTT
NA	TRBV14	NA	TRBJ1-1	13	CASSRQGYTEAFF	TGTGCCAGCAGCCGTCAGGGGTACACTGAAGCTTTCTTT
NA	TRBV19	TRBD1	TRBJ1-1	16	CASSTITGAVNTEAFF	TGTGCCAGTAGTACCATCACAGGGGCGGTGAACACTGAAGCTTTCTTT